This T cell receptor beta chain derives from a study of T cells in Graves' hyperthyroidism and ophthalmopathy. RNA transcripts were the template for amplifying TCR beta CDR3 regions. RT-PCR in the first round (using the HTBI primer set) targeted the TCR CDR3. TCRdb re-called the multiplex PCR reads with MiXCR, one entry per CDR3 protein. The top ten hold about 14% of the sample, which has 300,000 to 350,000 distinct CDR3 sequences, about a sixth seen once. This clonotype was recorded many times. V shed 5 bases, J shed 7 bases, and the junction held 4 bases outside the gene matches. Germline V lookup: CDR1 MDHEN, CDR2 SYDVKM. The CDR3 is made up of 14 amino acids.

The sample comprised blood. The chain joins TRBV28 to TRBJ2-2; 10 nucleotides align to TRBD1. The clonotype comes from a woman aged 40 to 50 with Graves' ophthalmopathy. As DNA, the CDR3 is TGTGCCAGCAGTCGGACAGGGGGACACGGGGAGCTGTTTTTT. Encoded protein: CASSRTGGHGELFF.